This entry lists 24 T cell receptor beta chains sequenced from one sample in a study of low-dose radiotherapy and immunotherapy resistance in tumors. Time point meaning: before trial treatment. Priming of first-strand cDNA relied on TRAV- and TRBV-specific primers (covering alpha and beta chains). The authors amplified TCRs for about 20 PCR cycles with a constant-region primer and a V-primer adapter. TCRdb analysed the reads with MiXCR anew, one entry per CDR3 protein. The table records 60,000 to 75,000 distinct CDR3 sequences, around a quarter of them present only once. Sequencing was performed on PBMCs, taken before treatment. Receptor source: a male donor with rectosigmoid adenocarcinoma.

This clonotype appeared many times. The chain carries TRBV12-3 or TRBV12-4 and TRBJ2-7; 8 positions match TRBD1. With 2 bases clipped from V and 6 bases from J, the junction kept 6 bases outside the gene matches. This CDR3 spans 14 amino acids. This CDR3 is CASSLQGALGEQYF. The CDR3 bases are TGTGCCAGCAGTTTACAGGGGGCATTGGGCGAGCAGTACTTC.

In this sample, this clonotype turned up many times. The J gene is TRBJ1-2, the V gene TRBV11-2; D ambiguous. Germline CDR1 SGHAT, CDR2 FQNNGV. Between the trimmed V and J ends, which lost 5 bases and 4 bases, there was a span of 11 bases. This CDR3 region has 13 residues. CDR3 in DNA: TGTGCCAGCAGCCCAGACCTAGGCTATGGCTACACCTTC. This sequence encodes CASSPDLGYGYTF.

Many counts were recorded for this clonotype. The CDR3 spells CAISDRGSATGELFF. CDR3 nucleotide sequence: TGTGCCATCAGCGACAGGGGGTCGGCCACCGGGGAGCTGTTTTTT. The chain couples TRBV10-3 to TRBJ2-2, with TRBD1 matching over 9 bases. The CDR3 length is 15 residues. CDR1 ENHRY and CDR2 SYGVKD come from the germline V gene. V lost 6 bases, J lost 4 bases, and 6 bases stayed unmatched.

This clonotype was seen repeatedly, ten times or more. This rearrangement joins TRBV2 to TRBJ2-1; the D gene is possibly TRBD2 (6 bases). The CDR3 runs 15 residues. In germline, CDR1 is SNHLY, CDR2 FYNNEI. Trimming removed 7 bases at V and 2 bases at J, with 15 bases between. Here the CDR3 reads CASTLSGFAYNEQFF. The CDR3 DNA reads as TGTGCCAGCACCTTAAGCGGGTTTGCCTACAATGAGCAGTTCTTC.

The chain is built from TRBV11-2 and TRBJ1-2; possibly TRBD1 for D (5 bases). CDR1 is SGHAT and CDR2 is FQNNGV in the germline V gene. With 4 bases removed from V and 1 base from J, the gap between germline ends came to 13 bases. The CDR3 consists of 15 residues. The CDR3 sequence is CASSSLRVFNYGYTF. The CDR3, as DNA: TGTGCCAGCAGCTCCCTCAGGGTTTTTAACTATGGCTACACCTTC.

This clonotype was seen many times. The chain combines TRBV6-2 or TRBV6-3 with TRBJ1-5, with D possibly TRBD1 on 5 matching bases. V shed 5 bases and J shed 6 bases, with 11 bases lying between them. Germline CDR1 is MNHEY and CDR2 is SVGEGT. CDR3 length: 13 residues. The CDR3 sequence: CASSLSGGQPQHF. The CDR3, as DNA: TGTGCCAGCAGTCTCAGTGGGGGTCAGCCCCAGCATTTT.

This clonotype is medium-sized in the sample. This sequence joins TRBV5-1 and TRBJ2-1, with 13 bases identical to TRBD2. CDR1 and CDR2 (germline): SGHRS, YFSETQ. J lost 7 bases, V lost 0 bases, and 7 bases had no gene match. The CDR3 spans 17 residues. CDR3 nucleotide sequence: TGCGCCAGCAGCTTGGGGCGGACTAGCGGGGGACTAAATGAGCAGTTCTTC. Amino acids: CASSLGRTSGGLNEQFF.

Points on this clonotype: This is likely an artifact of a read error, given a far larger clone one base away. The CDR3 here is CASSPSGSLRSYEQFF. The CDR3 region has the DNA TGTGCCAGCAGCCCTAGCGGTAGTCTTCGCTCCTACGAGCAGTTCTTC. The rearrangement links TRBV9 to TRBJ2-1; 7 nucleotides match TRBD2. Germline V lookup: CDR1 SGDLS, CDR2 YYNGEE. The length of the CDR3 is 16 residues. The trim removed 4 bases at V and 10 bases at J, leaving 17 bases unmatched.

This clonotype was seen a single time. The V gene is TRBV9, the J gene TRBJ2-1; unclear D gene. Germline CDR1 reads SGDLS; CDR2 reads YYNGEE. The CDR3 is 14 amino acids. Between the trimmed V and J ends, which lost 6 bases and 4 bases, there was a span of 14 bases. For the CDR3, the DNA is TGTGCCAGCAACCCCCTGGGGAAATACAATGAGCAGTTCTTC. Encoded protein: CASNPLGKYNEQFF.

The table lists this clonotype with a count of one. The chain joins TRBV5-5 to TRBJ2-3; maybe TRBD2 (6 bases). V gave up 4 bases and J gave up 1 base, with 16 bases separating them. This CDR3 spans 16 amino acids. CDR1 SGHKS and CDR2 YYEKEE come from the germline V gene (reference sequence). DNA for the CDR3: TGTGCCAGCAGCCCAGGAGGGCTGGGAGGCACAGATACGCAGTATTTT. Translation: CASSPGGLGGTDTQYF. Drawing the rest from reference TRBV5-5 and TRBJ2-3, the complete variable domain is DAGVTQSPTHLIKTRGQQVTLRCSPISGHKSVSWYQQVLGQGPQFIFQYYEKEERGRGNFPDRFSARQFPNYSSELNVNALLLGDSALYLCASSPGGLGGTDTQYFGPGTRLTVL.

The chain has TRBV28 and TRBJ2-7; 11 bases align to TRBD1. CDR1 is MDHEN and CDR2 is SYDVKM in the germline V gene. This CDR3 region has 14 residues. Losses at the gene ends were 5 bases for V and 7 bases for J; bases not matched to a gene: 7. This CDR3 is CASSPTDRGHEQYF. For the CDR3, the DNA is TGTGCCAGCAGTCCGACGGACAGGGGGCATGAGCAGTACTTC.

This clonotype was counted at least ten times. The rearrangement uses TRBV5-1 and TRBJ1-4, with 10 nucleotides matching TRBD1. In germline, CDR1 is SGHRS, CDR2 YFSETQ. V was clipped by 4 bases and J by 0 bases; unmatched bases: 6. The length of the CDR3 is 17 residues. CDR3 DNA sequence: TGCGCCAGCAGCCCGGGACAGGGGTTCGCAACTAATGAAAAACTGTTTTTT. Translating it yields CASSPGQGFATNEKLFF. The entire variable domain, with the rest obtained from reference TRBV5-1 and TRBJ1-4, is as follows: KAGVTQTPRYLIKTRGQQVTLSCSPISGHRSVSWYQQTPGQGLQFLFEYFSETQRNKGNFPGRFSGRQFSNSRSEMNVSTLELGDSALYLCASSPGQGFATNEKLFFGSGTQLSVL.

This clonotype has a count of ten or more. The rearrangement uses TRBV20-1 and TRBJ2-4, with a possible D match to TRBD1 (5 bases). CDR3 length equals 11 residues. Trimming took off 6 bases at V and 6 bases at J, with 9 bases between the two ends. Germline V gene sequence: CDR1 DFQATT, CDR2 SNEGSKA (reference sequence). CDR3 amino acids: CSAGVINIQYF. The CDR3, as DNA: TGCAGTGCAGGGGTTATAAACATTCAGTACTTC.

This clonotype came up many times. V gene TRBV19 combines with J gene TRBJ2-2; D unresolved. CDR1 and CDR2 from the germline V gene are LNHDA and SQIVND (reference sequence). The V gene lost 8 bases and the J gene lost 9 bases, with 13 bases spanning the gap. The CDR3 has 12 residues. The CDR3 sequence is CASGPAARELFF. The CDR3 bases are TGTGCCAGTGGTCCGGCCGCCCGGGAGCTGTTTTTT.

This clonotype appeared many times. The rearrangement uses TRBV5-1 and TRBJ2-5, with 11 bases lining up with TRBD2. Unmatched junction bases numbered 7, after V lost 5 bases and J lost 1 base. The CDR3 contains 16 residues. Germline assignment: CDR1 SGHRS and CDR2 YFSETQ. CDR3: CASRRLAGGIQETQYF. CDR3 DNA sequence: TGCGCCAGCAGGAGGCTAGCGGGGGGAATCCAAGAGACCCAGTACTTC.

This clonotype was observed many times. The V gene is TRBV6-6, the J gene TRBJ2-1; possible D gene TRBD2, 6 bases. The CDR3 contains 13 residues. In germline, CDR1 is MNHNY, CDR2 SVGAGI (reference sequence). With 7 bases removed from V and 5 bases from J, the gap between germline ends came to 12 bases. The CDR3 nucleotides are TGTGCCAGCATTCGGGGGACCAACAATGAGCAGTTCTTC. Translated: CASIRGTNNEQFF.

This clonotype has a count of ten or more. A read error is possible here, since a much larger clone lies one base away. The chain joins TRBV29-1 to TRBJ2-7, with D possibly being TRBD1 (5 bases). This CDR3 is 13 amino acids long. In germline, CDR1 is SQVTM, CDR2 ANQGSEA. The DNA of the CDR3 is TGCAGCGTTGTAAGGGGAAATACCTACGATCAGTACTTC. The encoded protein is CSVVRGNTYDQYF.

The rearrangement uses TRBV25-1 and TRBJ1-5; D remains ambiguous. The CDR3 is 12 amino acids. CDR1 is MGHDK and CDR2 is SYGVNS in the germline V gene. Trimming took 4 bases from V and 3 from J, leaving 4 bases between them. CDR3 bases: TGTGCCAGCAGTGGGGACAATCAGCCCCAGCATTTT. Its protein is CASSGDNQPQHF. Based on the CDR3 plus reference TRBV25-1 and TRBJ1-5, the full variable domain is EADIYQTPRYLVIGTGKKITLECSQTMGHDKMYWYQQDPGMELHLIHYSYGVNSTEKGDLSSESTVSRIRTEHFPLTLESARPSHTSQYLCASSGDNQPQHFGDGTRLSIL.

This clonotype was recorded at least ten times. The chain combines TRBV7-6 with TRBJ1-3, with 7 nucleotides matching TRBD1. V was clipped by 5 bases and J by 0 bases; unmatched bases: 7. Germline assignment: CDR1 SGHVS and CDR2 FNYEAQ. This CDR3 has 16 amino acids. This CDR3 reads CASSARTGYSGNTIYF. As DNA, the CDR3 is TGTGCCAGCAGCGCCCGGACAGGCTACTCTGGAAACACCATATATTTT.

At least ten counts were recorded for this clonotype. This chain connects TRBV23-1 to TRBJ1-4; 8 nucleotides align to TRBD1. TRBV23-1 is placed among ORFs of uncertain function. The trim removed 3 bases at V and 0 bases at J, leaving 12 bases unmatched. The CDR3 extends over 19 amino acids. The DNA for the CDR3 is TGCGCCAGCAGTCACCTCCGGGACAGGAAGTTTGCAACTAATGAAAAACTGTTTTTT. Translating it yields CASSHLRDRKFATNEKLFF.

Regarding this clonotype: A far bigger clonotype differs at one base, so this is likely a read error. The rearrangement uses TRBV5-8 and TRBJ1-1; a possible D gene is TRBD1 (5 bases). Germline CDR1 reads SGHTS; CDR2 reads YDEGEE. There are 15 residues in the CDR3. In DNA form, the CDR3 reads TGCGCCAGCAGGTTCCGGGAGGACGGGGCCGATGAAGCTTTCTTT. It codes for CASRFREDGADEAFF. The variable domain in full, with the rest retrieved from reference TRBV5-8 and TRBJ1-1, is EAGVTQSPTHLIKTRGQQATLRCSPISGHTSVYWYQQALGLGLQFLLWYDEGEERNRGNFPPRFSGRQFPNYSSELNVNALELEDSALYLCASRFREDGADEAFFGQGTRLTVV.

The V call is TRBV19, the J call TRBJ2-5; the D gene is possibly TRBD2 (6 bases). There are 12 residues in the CDR3. Germline lookup yields CDR1 LNHDA and CDR2 SQIVND (reference sequence). V was trimmed by 3 bases and J by 4 bases, leaving 6 bases between them. CDR3 coding DNA: TGTGCCAGTAGTATCGGGGGAGAGACCCAGTACTTC. It translates to CASSIGGETQYF.

The chain recombines TRBV3-1 with TRBJ2-7, with 13 bases fitting TRBD2. Looked up from germline, CDR1 is LGHDT and CDR2 is YNNKEL (reference sequence). V gave up 4 bases and J gave up 5 bases; unmatched junction bases: 5. This CDR3 is built from 15 residues. The CDR3 region has the DNA TGTGCCAGCAGCCCGCGGACTAGCGGGGGACACGAGCAGTACTTC. Protein: CASSPRTSGGHEQYF.

This chain uses TRBV11-2 with TRBJ2-1, with 14 bases identical to TRBD2. Germline V CDR1 and CDR2: SGHAT, FQNNGV. V gave up 5 bases and J gave up 6 bases; unmatched junction bases: 9. This CDR3 comprises 17 residues. CDR3 sequence: CASSPSSGTSGGNEQFF. In DNA form, the CDR3 reads TGTGCCAGCAGCCCCTCCTCCGGGACTAGCGGGGGCAATGAGCAGTTCTTC.